A single sample gave rise to the 3 T cell receptor beta chains below, sequenced in a study of ipilimumab plus nivolumab after autologous stem cell transplantation. Sequencing was performed with immunoSEQ multiplex PCR; in TCRdb, only in-frame clones are kept and a portion is missing. The sample contains some 45,000 clones, over 75% of which appear only once. The source material was PBMCs, sampled in a trial of ipilimumab plus nivolumab as post-transplant consolidation. These receptor sequences come from a male donor with multiple myeloma.

The rearrangement links TRBV5-4 to TRBJ2-2, with 11 bases that match TRBD1. J lost 7 bases, V lost 3 bases, and 8 bases had no gene match. The CDR3 is 16 residues long. In germline, CDR1 is SGHNT, CDR2 YYREEE (reference sequence). CDR3 amino acids: CASSSDRGLEGGELFF. Here the CDR3 DNA reads TGTGCCAGCAGCTCGGACAGGGGGCTGGAAGGCGGGGAGCTGTTTTTT.

The chain uses TRBV7-2 and TRBJ1-3, with 8 bases matching TRBD1. The CDR3 extends over 14 amino acids. V shed 7 bases and J 4 bases; nucleotides not matched to a gene: 6. CDR1 and CDR2 from the germline V gene are SGHTA and FQGNSA. The CDR3 reads CASKDRGIGNTIYF. The CDR3 bases are TGTGCCAGCAAAGACAGGGGCATCGGAAACACCATATATTTT.

This chain connects TRBV9 to TRBJ2-3, with D maybe TRBD2 (6 bases). This CDR3 has 15 amino acids. Germline lookup yields CDR1 SGDLS and CDR2 YYNGEE. V was cut by 3 bases and J by 4 bases, with 15 bases left in between. The CDR3 sequence: CASSGKAGPADTQYF. CDR3 nucleotide sequence: TGTGCCAGCAGCGGAAAGGCGGGACCCGCAGATACGCAGTATTTT.